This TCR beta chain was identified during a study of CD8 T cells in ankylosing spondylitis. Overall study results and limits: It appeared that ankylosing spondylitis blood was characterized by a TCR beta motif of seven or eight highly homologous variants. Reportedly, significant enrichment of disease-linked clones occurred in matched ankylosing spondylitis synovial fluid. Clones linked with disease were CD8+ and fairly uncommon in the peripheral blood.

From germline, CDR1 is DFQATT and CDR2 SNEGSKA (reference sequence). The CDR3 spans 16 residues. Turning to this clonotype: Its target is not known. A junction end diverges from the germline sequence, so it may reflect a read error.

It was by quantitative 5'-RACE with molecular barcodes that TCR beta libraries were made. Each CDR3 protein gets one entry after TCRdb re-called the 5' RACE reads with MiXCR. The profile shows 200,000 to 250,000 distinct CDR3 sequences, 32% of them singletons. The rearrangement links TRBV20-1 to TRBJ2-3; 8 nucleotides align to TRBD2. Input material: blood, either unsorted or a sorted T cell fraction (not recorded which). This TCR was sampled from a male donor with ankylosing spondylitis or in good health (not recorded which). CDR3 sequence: CCARATSGPHTDTQYF. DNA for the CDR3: TGCTGTGCTAGAGCAACTAGCGGACCCCACACAGATACGCAGTATTTT.